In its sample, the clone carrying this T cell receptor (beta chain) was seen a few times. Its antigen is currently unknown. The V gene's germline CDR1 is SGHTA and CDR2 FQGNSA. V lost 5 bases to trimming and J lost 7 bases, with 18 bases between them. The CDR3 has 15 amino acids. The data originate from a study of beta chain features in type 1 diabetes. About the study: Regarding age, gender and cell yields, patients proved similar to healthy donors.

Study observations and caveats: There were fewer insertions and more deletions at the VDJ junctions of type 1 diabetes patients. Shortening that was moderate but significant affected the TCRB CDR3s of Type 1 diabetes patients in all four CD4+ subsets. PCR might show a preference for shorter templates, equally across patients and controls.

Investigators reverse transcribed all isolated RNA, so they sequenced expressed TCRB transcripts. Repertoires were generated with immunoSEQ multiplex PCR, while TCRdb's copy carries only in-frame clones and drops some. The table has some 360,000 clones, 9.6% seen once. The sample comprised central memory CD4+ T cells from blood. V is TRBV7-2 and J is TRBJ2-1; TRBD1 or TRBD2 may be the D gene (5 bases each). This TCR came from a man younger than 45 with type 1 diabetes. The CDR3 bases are TGTGCCAGCAGCAACCGGGACCCAGCCCTTAATGAGCAGTTCTTC. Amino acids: CASSNRDPALNEQFF.